A selection of T cell receptor beta chains follows, all from one sample in a study of breast tumors, draining lymph nodes, adjacent tissues. TCRdb reprocessed the multiplex PCR reads with MiXCR, giving one entry per CDR3 protein. The sample carries 200,000 or so distinct CDR3 sequences, around 33% recorded once. Material: axillary lymph node tissue. The receptors shown here come from a female donor with breast cancer. Some clones in this sample may be carry-over from other donors' samples. The CDR3 runs from the conserved cysteine through the conserved F or W. The D gene is left open where the match is weak. Some rows mark clone size as missing; the rest say once, few, many or name a class of expanded clone.

- TRBJ2-1 TRBV2 many TGTGCCAGCAGCCCCCGGGCGGGGGAGCAGTTCTTC CASSPRAGEQFF
- TRBJ2-7 TRBV29-1 - TGCAGCGTCGGGGGGGGGACAGGATCCTACGAGCAGTACTTC CSVGGGTGSYEQYF
TRBD2 TRBJ2-2 TRBV24-1 many TGTGCCACCAGATCTAGCGGGAGGAACACCGGGGAGCTGTTTTTT CATRSSGRNTGELFF
- TRBJ2-5 TRBV20-1 once TGCAGTGCTAGACAGGTAGAGACCCAGTCCTTC CSARQVETQSF
TRBD1 TRBJ2-4 TRBV19 - TGTGCCAGCACTCCCGGGACAGGGAAAAACATTCAGTACTTC CASTPGTGKNIQYF
- TRBJ2-1 TRBV19 many TGTGCCAGTAGTCCGGTCCAGGGGAATGAGCAGTTCTTC CASSPVQGNEQFF
- TRBJ2-3 TRBV4-2 many TGTGCCAGCAGCCAAGGAGGGGTCAGAGATACGCAGTATTTT CASSQGGVRDTQYF
- TRBJ2-5 TRBV7-7 - TGTGCTAGCAGCTTTGCGGGGGACAACCAAGAGACCCAGTACTTC CASSFAGDNQETQYF
TRBD1 TRBJ2-1 TRBV5-1 many TGCGCCAGCAGCTTAAGACAGCCAGGGGGTGAGCAGTTCTTC CASSLRQPGGEQFF
TRBD2 TRBJ2-1 TRBV12-3/TRBV12-4 many TGTGCCAGCAGTTTAAGCGGGAGATACGAGCAGTTCTTC CASSLSGRYEQFF
- TRBJ2-3 TRBV15 - TGTGCCACCAGCAGTTTCTCAGGGTACACAGATACGCAGTATTTT CATSSFSGYTDTQYF
- TRBJ1-2 TRBV15 medium-sized TGTGCCACCAGCATAGGCCCCTATGGCTACACCTTC CATSIGPYGYTF
TRBD2 TRBJ2-1 TRBV12-3/TRBV12-4 many TGTGCCAGCAGTTTAGATGCCGGGAGGGTTCCTGAGCAGTTCTTC CASSLDAGRVPEQFF
- TRBJ2-7 TRBV20-1 many TGCAGTGCCACCGGGCCCTCCTACGAGCAGTACTTC CSATGPSYEQYF
TRBD2 TRBJ2-7 TRBV19 many TGTGCCAGTAGTGCTCGTGGCGGGAGAAGCTCCTACGAGCAGTACTTC CASSARGGRSSYEQYF
- TRBJ1-5 TRBV12-3/TRBV12-4 - TGTGCCAGCAGTTTAGAAGGCCGGGGGGGCAATCAGCCCCAGCATTTT CASSLEGRGGNQPQHF
- TRBJ1-2 TRBV10-3 many TGTGCCATCAGTGAGGTGGCAGATGACTATGGCTACACCTTC CAISEVADDYGYTF
- TRBJ1-5 TRBV28 - TGTGCCTATCGGGGGGAAGATCAGCCCCAGCATTTT CAYRGEDQPQHF
- TRBJ1-5 TRBV19 many TGTGCCAGTAGTATTAGGCCGGATCAGCCCCAGCATTTT CASSIRPDQPQHF
- TRBJ2-7 TRBV15 many TGTGCCACCTCTTTAGGGGTCGAGCAGTACTTC CATSLGVEQYF
- TRBJ1-2 TRBV19 once TGTGCCAGCAGGAGACAGCCCTATGGCTACACCTTC CASRRQPYGYTF
TRBD1 TRBJ2-2 TRBV3-1 many TGTGCCAGCAGCCAGAGGGACAGCACCGGGGAGCTGTTTTTT CASSQRDSTGELFF
- TRBJ1-1 TRBV7-6 few TGTGCCAGCAGCTGGGGTACCGGGAGACAGAATAAAGCTTTCTTT CASSWGTGRQNKAFF
- TRBJ2-1 TRBV30 many TGTGCCTGGAGCATGACTAGCAATGAGCAGTTCTTC CAWSMTSNEQFF
TRBD2 TRBJ2-1 TRBV2 many TGTGCCAGCAGTGAAGTTGGGACTAGCAACAATGAGCAGTTCTTC CASSEVGTSNNEQFF
- TRBJ2-7 TRBV9 - TGTGCCAGCAGCGTAGACCCGACAGGTCGGCAGTACTTC CASSVDPTGRQYF
TRBD1 TRBJ2-3 TRBV30 many TGTGCCTGGAGTCGGGACAGAAGCACAGATACGCAGTATTTT CAWSRDRSTDTQYF
TRBD1 TRBJ2-2 TRBV10-2 - TGCGCCAGCAGTGATAGGGGGAGACAGGGGGCGAACACCGGGGAGCTGTTTTTT CASSDRGRQGANTGELFF
- TRBJ1-1 TRBV7-9 - TGTGCCAGCAGCTTAGCGCTGTACACTGAAGCTTTCTTT CASSLALYTEAFF
TRBD1 TRBJ1-5 TRBV6-2/TRBV6-3 - TGTGCCGGCAAACCAATCAGACAGGGTCAGCCCCAGCATTTT CAGKPIRQGQPQHF
TRBD2 TRBJ2-1 TRBV6-2/TRBV6-3 few TGTGCCAGCACCACTAGCGGGAGCTCCTACAATGAGCAGTTCTTC CASTTSGSSYNEQFF
- TRBJ1-5 TRBV7-2 - TGTGCCAGCAGCTTAGGTTTGGGGGGAGAGGGGACCCAGCATTTT CASSLGLGGEGTQHF
- TRBJ2-7 TRBV30 many TGTGCCTGGAGTGTACAGCTCTACGAGCAGTACTTC CAWSVQLYEQYF
TRBD1 TRBJ1-2 TRBV20-1 many TGCAGTGCTAGAGATCACACTCCCGGGACAGGGTATGGCTACACCTTC CSARDHTPGTGYGYTF
- TRBJ2-3 TRBV4-1 many TGCGCCAGCAGCCAAGAGCCCCCCTACGGGGATGGCTCAGATACGCAGTATTTT CASSQEPPYGDGSDTQYF
TRBD1 TRBJ1-6 TRBV5-1 many TGCGCCAGCAGCTTACAGGGGAGTCCCTCACCCCTCCACTTT CASSLQGSPSPLHF
TRBD1 TRBJ1-5 TRBV28 - TGTGCCAGCAGTTTATTCGCCAGGGGGGCGGCGGGTCAGCCCCAGCATTTT CASSLFARGAAGQPQHF
TRBD1 TRBJ1-1 TRBV7-2 - TGTGCCAGCAGCACGCGGACAGGGAGGAACACTGAAGCTTTCTTT CASSTRTGRNTEAFF
- TRBJ1-4 TRBV4-1 once TGCGCCAGCAGCCAAGGGACAGTTGGTAAACTGTTTTTT CASSQGTVGKLFF
TRBD2 TRBJ2-1 TRBV7-2 - TGTGCCAGCAGCTTACCGAGGAGGCTAGCGGGAGCCTTTAATGGGCAGTTCTTC CASSLPRRLAGAFNGQFF
- TRBJ1-1 TRBV20-1 - TGCAGTGCTAGGGCCGGGAATGCGGTCACTGAAGCTTTCTTT CSARAGNAVTEAFF
- TRBJ1-4 TRBV6-4 - TGTGCCAGCAGTCACCCGGACATTTCTAATGAAAAACTGTTTTTT CASSHPDISNEKLFF
- TRBJ1-4 TRBV20-1 - TGCAGTGCTCTCCTCAGACTAGCGGATGAAAAACTGTTTTTT CSALLRLADEKLFF
- TRBJ2-7 TRBV7-9 many TGTGCCAGCAGTCCCGGGGTTCGCAGGGGCACCTACGAGCAGTACTTC CASSPGVRRGTYEQYF